A selection of T cell receptor beta chains follows, all from one sample in a study of T cell repertoires in cytomegalovirus infection. TCRdb re-analysed the reads in MiXCR, keeping a single row per CDR3 protein. The sample holds 120,000 to 150,000 distinct CDR3 sequences; about 6.1% are singletons and the top ten take roughly 18%. The sample was PBMCs. These receptors were taken from a human donor in good health (CMV status not recorded). Some clones in this sample may be carry-over from other donors' samples. Both conserved end residues are part of each CDR3. Fields, in order: D gene, V gene, J gene, clone size, CDR3 DNA, CDR3 protein. D genes are given only for firm matches. For some rows the clone size is stated as once, few or many, or as a class when expanded; others skip it.

.	TRBV7-8	TRBJ1-6	many	TGTGCCAGCAGCCCACCCCGGGTCCCCTATAATTCACCCCTCCACTTT	CASSPPRVPYNSPLHF
TRBD1	TRBV11-2	TRBJ2-2	many	TGTGCCAGCAGCTTACAGGGGGCCGTCGGGGAGCTGTTTTTT	CASSLQGAVGELFF
TRBD2	TRBV20-1	TRBJ2-1	.	TGCAGTGCTAACCCCGGGGGGTGGGGGGGCAATGAGCAGTTCTTC	CSANPGGWGGNEQFF
TRBD2	TRBV7-2	TRBJ2-2	many	TGTGCCAGCAGCTCGAGACTAGCGGGGGCGAACACCGGGGAGCTGTTTTTT	CASSSRLAGANTGELFF
.	TRBV5-1	TRBJ1-1	many	TGCGCCAGCAGCTTGGTTCCGGGGGCCGTGAACACTGAAGCTTTCTTT	CASSLVPGAVNTEAFF
.	TRBV7-9	TRBJ2-1	many	TGTGCCAGCAGCCGATCCAGCGGAGCAACCTACAATGAGCAGTTCTTC	CASSRSSGATYNEQFF
TRBD1	TRBV20-1	TRBJ1-4	many	TGCAGTGCTTCCGGACAGGCTGGGTACGGTGAAAAACTGTTTTTT	CSASGQAGYGEKLFF
.	TRBV7-8	TRBJ2-6	few	TGTGCCAGCAGCGAAGGGGGAGGGGGGGGGTCTGGGGCCAACGTCCTGACTTTC	CASSEGGGGGSGANVLTF
.	TRBV12-3/TRBV12-4	TRBJ2-7	many	TGTGCCAGCACCTATAGTCCGGGACCTTATCAGGTCGAGCAGTACTTC	CASTYSPGPYQVEQYF
.	TRBV7-9	TRBJ1-4	many	TGTGCCAGCAGCTTAGCTAGCGCAGCTAATGAAAAACTGTTTTTT	CASSLASAANEKLFF
TRBD1	TRBV6-2/TRBV6-3	TRBJ2-6	many	TGTGCCAGCAGGCGGACAGGGGGCTCTGGGGCCAACGTCCTGACTTTC	CASRRTGGSGANVLTF